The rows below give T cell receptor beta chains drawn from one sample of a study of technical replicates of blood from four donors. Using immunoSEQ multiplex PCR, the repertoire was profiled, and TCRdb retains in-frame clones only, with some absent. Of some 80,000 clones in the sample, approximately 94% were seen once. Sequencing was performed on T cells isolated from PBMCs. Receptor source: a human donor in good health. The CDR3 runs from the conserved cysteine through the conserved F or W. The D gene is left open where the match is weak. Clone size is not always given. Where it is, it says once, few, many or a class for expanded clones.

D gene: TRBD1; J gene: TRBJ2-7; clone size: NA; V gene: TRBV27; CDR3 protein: CASSLSRGPPEQYF; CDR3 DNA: TGTGCCAGCAGTTTATCGAGGGGGCCTCCCGAGCAGTACTTC
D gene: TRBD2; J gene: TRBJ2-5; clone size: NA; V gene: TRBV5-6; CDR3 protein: CASSTGLAVGLKTQYF; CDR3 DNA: TGTGCCAGCAGCACCGGACTAGCGGTGGGTTTGAAGACCCAGTACTTC
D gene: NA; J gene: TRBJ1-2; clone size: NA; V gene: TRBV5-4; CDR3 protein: CASSLFQGSYGYTF; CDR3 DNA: TGTGCCAGCAGCTTGTTTCAGGGTAGCTATGGCTACACCTTC
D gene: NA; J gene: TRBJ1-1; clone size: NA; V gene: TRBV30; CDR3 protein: CAWSVGSEAFF; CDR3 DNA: TGTGCCTGGAGTGTTGGCTCTGAAGCTTTCTTT
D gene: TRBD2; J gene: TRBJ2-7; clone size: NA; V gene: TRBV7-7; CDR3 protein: CASSPIAGGPDEQYF; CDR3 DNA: TGTGCCAGCAGCCCTATAGCGGGAGGGCCTGACGAGCAGTACTTC
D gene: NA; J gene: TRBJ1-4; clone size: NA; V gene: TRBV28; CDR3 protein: CASSLRWEKLFF; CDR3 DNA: TGTGCCAGCAGTTTACGGTGGGAAAAACTGTTTTTT
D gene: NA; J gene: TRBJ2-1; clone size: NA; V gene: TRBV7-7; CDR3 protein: CASSPVASLNEQFF; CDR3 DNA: TGTGCCAGCAGCCCCGTAGCAAGCCTCAATGAGCAGTTCTTC
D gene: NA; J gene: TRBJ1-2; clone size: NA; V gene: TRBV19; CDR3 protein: CASSIIESSNYGYTF; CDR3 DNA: TGTGCCAGTAGTATAATAGAGAGTTCTAACTATGGCTACACCTTC
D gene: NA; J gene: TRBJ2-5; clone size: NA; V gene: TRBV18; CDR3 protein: CASSPPTGSETQYF; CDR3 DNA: TGTGCCAGCTCACCACCGACCGGGAGCGAGACCCAGTACTTC
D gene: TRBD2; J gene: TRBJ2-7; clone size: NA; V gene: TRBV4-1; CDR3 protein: CASSQEASGDYEQYF; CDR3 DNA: TGCGCCAGCAGCCAAGAGGCTAGCGGTGATTACGAGCAGTACTTC
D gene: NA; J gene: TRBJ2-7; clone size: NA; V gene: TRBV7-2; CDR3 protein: CASTWVSGPYEQYF; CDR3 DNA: TGTGCCAGCACTTGGGTCAGCGGACCCTACGAGCAGTACTTC
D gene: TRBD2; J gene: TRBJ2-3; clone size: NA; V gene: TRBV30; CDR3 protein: CAWRRWTSPVADTQYF; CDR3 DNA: TGTGCCTGGAGGCGGTGGACTAGCCCGGTGGCAGATACGCAGTATTTT
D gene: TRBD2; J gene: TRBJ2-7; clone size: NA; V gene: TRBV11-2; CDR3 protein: CASSPFFVGGSSYEQYF; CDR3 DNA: TGTGCCAGCAGCCCCTTTTTTGTGGGAGGGAGCTCCTACGAGCAGTACTTC
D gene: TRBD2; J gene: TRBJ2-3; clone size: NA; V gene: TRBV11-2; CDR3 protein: CASSFSLAGYTDTQYF; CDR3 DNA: TGTGCCAGCAGCTTTTCCCTAGCGGGCTACACAGATACGCAGTATTTT
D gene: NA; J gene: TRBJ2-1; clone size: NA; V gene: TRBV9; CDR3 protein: CASSVGRLGEQFF; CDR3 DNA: TGTGCCAGCAGCGTAGGGAGATTGGGTGAGCAGTTCTTC
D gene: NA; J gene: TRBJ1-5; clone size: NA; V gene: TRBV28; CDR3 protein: CASTDGGIYSNQPQHF; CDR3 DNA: TGTGCCAGCACCGACGGAGGAATCTATAGCAATCAGCCCCAGCATTTT
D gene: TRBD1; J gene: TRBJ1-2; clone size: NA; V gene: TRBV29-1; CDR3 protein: CAVGFRGKGNYGYTF; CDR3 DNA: TGCGCCGTTGGTTTCAGGGGGAAGGGGAACTATGGCTACACCTTC
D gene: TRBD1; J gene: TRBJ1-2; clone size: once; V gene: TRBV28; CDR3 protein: CASSFLMTGGPEGYTF; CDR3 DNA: TGTGCCAGCAGTTTCTTAATGACAGGGGGCCCTGAGGGCTACACCTTC
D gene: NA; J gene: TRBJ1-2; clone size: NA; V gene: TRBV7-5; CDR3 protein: CVRSPQQGWNYGYTF; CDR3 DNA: TGTGTCAGAAGCCCCCAGCAGGGGTGGAACTATGGCTACACCTTC
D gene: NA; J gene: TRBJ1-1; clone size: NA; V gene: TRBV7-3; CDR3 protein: CASSSIGGDTEAFF; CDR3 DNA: TGTGCCAGCAGCTCAATCGGGGGGGACACTGAAGCTTTCTTT
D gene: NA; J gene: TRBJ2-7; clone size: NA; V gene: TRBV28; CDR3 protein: CASSLELGGYEQYF; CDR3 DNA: TGTGCCAGCAGTTTAGAGCTAGGGGGATACGAGCAGTACTTC
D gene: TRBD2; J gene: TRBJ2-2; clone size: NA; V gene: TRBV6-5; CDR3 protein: CASSTGTRNTGELFF; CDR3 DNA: TGTGCCAGCAGTACCGGGACTAGGAACACCGGGGAGCTGTTTTTT
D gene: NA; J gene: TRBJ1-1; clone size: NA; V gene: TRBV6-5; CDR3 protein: CASSYFRSTSEAFF; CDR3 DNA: TGTGCCAGCAGTTACTTTCGTTCGACATCTGAAGCTTTCTTT
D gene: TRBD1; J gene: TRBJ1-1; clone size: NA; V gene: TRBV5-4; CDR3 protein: CASSSGQGFTEAFF; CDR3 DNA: TGTGCCAGCAGCTCCGGACAGGGGTTCACTGAAGCTTTCTTT
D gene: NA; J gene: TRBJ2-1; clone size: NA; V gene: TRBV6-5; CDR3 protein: CASSYSLYNEQFF; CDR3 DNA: TGTGCCAGCAGCTATTCCCTATACAATGAGCAGTTCTTC
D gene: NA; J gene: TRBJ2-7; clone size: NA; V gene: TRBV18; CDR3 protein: CASSPRGGPTRTYEQYF; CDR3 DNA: TGTGCCAGCTCACCTAGGGGGGGCCCTACCAGAACCTACGAGCAGTACTTC
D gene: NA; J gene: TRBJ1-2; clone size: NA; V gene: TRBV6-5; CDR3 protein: CASSPQGPGPYGYTF; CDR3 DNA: TGTGCCAGCAGTCCTCAGGGGCCTGGTCCGTATGGCTACACCTTC
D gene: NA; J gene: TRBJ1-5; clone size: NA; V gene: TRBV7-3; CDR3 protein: CASSSGVINQPQHF; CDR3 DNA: TGTGCCAGCAGCTCAGGGGTAATTAATCAGCCCCAGCATTTT
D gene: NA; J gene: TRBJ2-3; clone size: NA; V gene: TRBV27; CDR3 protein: CASSFGLTDTQYF; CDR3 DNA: TGTGCCAGCAGTTTCGGTCTCACAGATACGCAGTATTTT
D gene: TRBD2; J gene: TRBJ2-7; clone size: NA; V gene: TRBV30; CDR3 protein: CAWSVGLPGGAYEQYF; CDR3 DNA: TGTGCCTGGAGTGTCGGTCTTCCGGGAGGCGCCTACGAGCAGTACTTC
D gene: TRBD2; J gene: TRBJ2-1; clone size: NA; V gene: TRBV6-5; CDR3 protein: CASRAGTSLYNEQFF; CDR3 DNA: TGTGCCAGCAGGGCCGGGACTAGTCTTTACAATGAGCAGTTCTTC
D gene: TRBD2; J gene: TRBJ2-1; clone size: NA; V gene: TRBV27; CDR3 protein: CASSLSALGSGRAYNEQFF; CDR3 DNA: TGTGCCAGCAGTTTATCGGCCCTTGGGAGCGGGAGGGCCTACAATGAGCAGTTCTTC
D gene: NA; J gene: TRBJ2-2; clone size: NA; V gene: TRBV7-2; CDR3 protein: CASTLTYTGELFF; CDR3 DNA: TGTGCCAGCACCCTTACATACACCGGGGAGCTGTTTTTT
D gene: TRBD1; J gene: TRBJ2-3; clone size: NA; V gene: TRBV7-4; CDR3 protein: CASSPQTGITTNTQYF; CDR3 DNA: TGTGCCAGCAGCCCTCAGACAGGGATCACGACGAATACGCAGTATTTT
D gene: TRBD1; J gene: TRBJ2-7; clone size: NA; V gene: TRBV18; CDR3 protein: CASSPDRVYEQYF; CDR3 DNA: TGTGCCAGCTCACCAGACAGGGTCTACGAGCAGTACTTC
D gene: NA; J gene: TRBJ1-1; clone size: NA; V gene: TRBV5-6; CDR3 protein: CASSWGRTNTEAFF; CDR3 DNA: TGTGCCAGCAGTTGGGGCAGAACGAACACTGAAGCTTTCTTT
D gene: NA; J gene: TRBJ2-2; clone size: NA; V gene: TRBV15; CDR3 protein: CATSREELVAGELFF; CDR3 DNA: TGTGCCACCAGCAGAGAAGAGCTGGTAGCCGGGGAGCTGTTTTTT
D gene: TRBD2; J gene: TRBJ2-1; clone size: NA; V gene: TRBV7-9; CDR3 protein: CAVSGAGGPDEQFF; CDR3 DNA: TGTGCCGTCTCAGGGGCGGGAGGACCCGATGAGCAGTTCTTC
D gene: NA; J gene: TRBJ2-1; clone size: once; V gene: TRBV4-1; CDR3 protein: CASSQAARWGLEQFF; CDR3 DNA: TGCGCCAGCAGCCAAGCAGCTCGATGGGGACTTGAGCAGTTCTTC
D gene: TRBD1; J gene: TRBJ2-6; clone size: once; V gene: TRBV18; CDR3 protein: CASSAVPGTGTSGANVLTF; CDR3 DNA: TGTGCCAGCTCAGCAGTACCCGGGACAGGGACCTCTGGGGCCAACGTCCTGACTTTC